The present TCR beta chain was sequenced within a study of blood T cell repertoires in COVID-19. Study as a whole: Samples taken during acute and convalescent COVID-19 were collected in the United States, Italy and Spain. PBMCs, B-cell-depleted T cells, or T cells provided the cDNA or gDNA that made up the material.

Study processing details: Cell counts per sample came from amplifying reference gene primers. Sequencing was performed with immunoSEQ multiplex PCR; in TCRdb, only in-frame clones are kept and a portion is missing. That table furnishes V, J and clone size, whereas the DNA furnished D and trimming. The data hold 200,000 or so clones, with about 88% observed a single time. The length of the CDR3 is 15 residues. Trimming removed 5 bases from V and 5 bases from J; junction bases left unmatched: 12. Germline lookup yields CDR1 SEHNR and CDR2 FQNEAQ (reference sequence). The specimen was peripheral blood. This chain uses TRBV7-9 with TRBJ2-7, with TRBD2 matching 7 bases. The source is a man aged 45-65 years who had recovered from COVID-19. CDR3 DNA: TGTGCCAGCAGCGTCCAACTAGCGACCCTGGACGAGCAGTACTTC. Amino acids: CASSVQLATLDEQYF.